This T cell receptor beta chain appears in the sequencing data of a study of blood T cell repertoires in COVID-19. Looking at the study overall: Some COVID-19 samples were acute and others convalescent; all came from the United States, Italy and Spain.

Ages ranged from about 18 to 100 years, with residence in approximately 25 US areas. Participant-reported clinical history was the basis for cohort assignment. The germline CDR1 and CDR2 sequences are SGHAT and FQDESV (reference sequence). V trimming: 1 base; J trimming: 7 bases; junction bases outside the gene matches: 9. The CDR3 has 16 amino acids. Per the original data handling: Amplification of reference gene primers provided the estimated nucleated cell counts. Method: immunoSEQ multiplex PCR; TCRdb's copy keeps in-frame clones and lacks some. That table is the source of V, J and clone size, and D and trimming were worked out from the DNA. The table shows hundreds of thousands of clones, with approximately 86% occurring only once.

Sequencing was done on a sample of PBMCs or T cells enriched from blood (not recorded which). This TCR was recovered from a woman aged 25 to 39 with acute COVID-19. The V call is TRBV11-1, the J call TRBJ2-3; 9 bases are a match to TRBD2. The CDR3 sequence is CASSLGQRGAANTQYF. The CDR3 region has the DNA TGTGCCAGCAGCTTAGGCCAGCGGGGGGCCGCTAATACGCAGTATTTT.